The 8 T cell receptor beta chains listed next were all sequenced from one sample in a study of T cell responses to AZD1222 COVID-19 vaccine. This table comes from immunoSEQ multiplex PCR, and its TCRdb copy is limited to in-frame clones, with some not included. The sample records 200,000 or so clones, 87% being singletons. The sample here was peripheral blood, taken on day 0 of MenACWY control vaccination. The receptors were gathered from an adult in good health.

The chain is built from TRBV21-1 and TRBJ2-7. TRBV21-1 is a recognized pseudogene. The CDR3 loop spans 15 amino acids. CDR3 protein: CASTKVGPLSYEQYF. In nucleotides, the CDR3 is TGTGCCAGCACCAAAGTAGGTCCTCTCTCCTACGAGCAGTACTTC.

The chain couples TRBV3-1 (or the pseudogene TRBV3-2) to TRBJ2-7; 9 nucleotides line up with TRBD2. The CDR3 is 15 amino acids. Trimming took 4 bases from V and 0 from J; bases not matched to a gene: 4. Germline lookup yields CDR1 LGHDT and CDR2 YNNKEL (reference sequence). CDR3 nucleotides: TGTGCCAGCAGCCCGGGGACTAGCTCCTCCTACGAGCAGTACTTC. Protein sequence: CASSPGTSSSYEQYF.

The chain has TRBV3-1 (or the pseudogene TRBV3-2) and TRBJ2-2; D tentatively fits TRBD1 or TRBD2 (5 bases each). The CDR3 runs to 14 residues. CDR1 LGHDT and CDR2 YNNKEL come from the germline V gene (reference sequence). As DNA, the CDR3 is TGTGCGTCGACCGGGACGGTGAACACCGGGGAGCTGTTTTTT. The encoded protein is CASTGTVNTGELFF.

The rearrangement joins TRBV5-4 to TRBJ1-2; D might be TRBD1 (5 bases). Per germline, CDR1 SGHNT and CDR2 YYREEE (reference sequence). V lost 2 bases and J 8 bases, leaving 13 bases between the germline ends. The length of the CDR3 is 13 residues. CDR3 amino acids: CASSFRGGLGYTF. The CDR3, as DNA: TGTGCCAGCAGCTTTCGTGGGGGGTTAGGCTACACCTTC. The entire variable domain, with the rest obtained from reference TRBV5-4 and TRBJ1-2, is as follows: ETGVTQSPTHLIKTRGQQVTLRCSSQSGHNTVSWYQQALGQGPQFIFQYYREEENGRGNFPPRFSGLQFPNYSSELNVNALELDDSALYLCASSFRGGLGYTFGSGTRLTVV.

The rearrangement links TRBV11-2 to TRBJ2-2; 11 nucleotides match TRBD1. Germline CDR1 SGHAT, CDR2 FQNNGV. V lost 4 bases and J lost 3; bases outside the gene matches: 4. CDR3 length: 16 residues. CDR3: CASSSPGQGDTGELFF. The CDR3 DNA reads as TGTGCCAGCAGCTCACCGGGACAGGGGGACACCGGGGAGCTGTTTTTT. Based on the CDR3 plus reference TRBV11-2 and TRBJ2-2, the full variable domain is EAGVAQSPRYKIIEKRQSVAFWCNPISGHATLYWYQQILGQGPKLLIQFQNNGVVDDSQLPKDRFSAERLKGVDSTLKIQPAKLEDSAVYLCASSSPGQGDTGELFFGEGSRLTVL.

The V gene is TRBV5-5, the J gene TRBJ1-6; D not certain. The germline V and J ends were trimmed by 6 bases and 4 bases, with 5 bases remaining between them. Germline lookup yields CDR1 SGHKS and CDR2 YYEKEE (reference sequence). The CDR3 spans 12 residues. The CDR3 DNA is TGTGCCAGCAACGGTTATAATTCACCCCTCCACTTT. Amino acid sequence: CASNGYNSPLHF.

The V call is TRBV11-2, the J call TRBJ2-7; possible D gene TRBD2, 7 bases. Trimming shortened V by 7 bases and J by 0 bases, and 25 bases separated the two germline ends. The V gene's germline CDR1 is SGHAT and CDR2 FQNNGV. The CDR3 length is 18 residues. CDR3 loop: CASTQRGGLQQVSYEQYF. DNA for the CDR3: TGTGCCAGCACTCAGAGGGGGGGACTCCAACAAGTCTCCTACGAGCAGTACTTC.

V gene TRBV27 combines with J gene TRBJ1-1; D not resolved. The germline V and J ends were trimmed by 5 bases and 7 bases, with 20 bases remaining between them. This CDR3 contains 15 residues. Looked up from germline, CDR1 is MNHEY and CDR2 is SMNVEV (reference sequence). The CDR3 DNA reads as TGTGCCAGCAGTGCACGGACCGCACTACGTTTTGAAGCTTTCTTT. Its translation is CASSARTALRFEAFF.